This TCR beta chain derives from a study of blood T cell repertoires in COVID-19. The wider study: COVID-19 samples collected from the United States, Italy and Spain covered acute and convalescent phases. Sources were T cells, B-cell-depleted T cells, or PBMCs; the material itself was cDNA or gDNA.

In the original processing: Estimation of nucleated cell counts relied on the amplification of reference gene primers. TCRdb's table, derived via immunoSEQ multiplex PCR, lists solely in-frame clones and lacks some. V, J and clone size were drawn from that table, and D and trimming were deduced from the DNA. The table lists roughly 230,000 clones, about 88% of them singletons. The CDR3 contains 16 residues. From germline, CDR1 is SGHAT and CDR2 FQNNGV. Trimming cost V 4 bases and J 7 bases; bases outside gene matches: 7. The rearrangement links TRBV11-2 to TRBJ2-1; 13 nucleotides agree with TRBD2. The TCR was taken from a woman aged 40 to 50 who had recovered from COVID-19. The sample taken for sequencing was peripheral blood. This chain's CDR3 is CASSSTTSGRRNEQFF. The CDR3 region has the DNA TGTGCCAGCAGCTCGACGACTAGCGGGAGGCGGAATGAGCAGTTCTTC.